What follows are 17 T cell receptor beta chains derived from one specimen sequenced in a study of blood T cells in healthy people across ages. Using a J-beta primer mix together with a sample-barcoded 5' primer, a second PCR was run for roughly 6 to 11 cycles. TCRdb independently ran MiXCR on the 5' RACE reads; one entry per CDR3 protein. The sample shows hundreds of thousands of distinct CDR3 sequences, around 45% of them seen only once. The specimen sequenced was blood. These receptors were collected from a woman aged 55-69 years in good health.

There are a few counts of this clonotype. The chain couples TRBV20-1 to TRBJ1-5, with D unresolved. CDR3 size: 14 residues. Trimming removed 0 bases at V and 0 bases at J, with 6 bases between. CDR1 is DFQATT and CDR2 is SNEGSKA in the germline V gene (reference sequence). DNA for the CDR3: TGCAGTGCTAGAGACACCTATAGCAATCAGCCCCAGCATTTT. It encodes CSARDTYSNQPQHF.

This chain joins TRBV20-1 and TRBJ2-1; D is unclear. CDR1 is DFQATT, CDR2 SNEGSKA, per germline (reference sequence). This CDR3 has 12 amino acids. Deletions cut 1 base from V and 7 bases from J, with 8 bases between. CDR3 DNA: TGCAGTGCTAGAGTAATCGATAATGAGCAGTTCTTC. Its translation: CSARVIDNEQFF.

The chain employs TRBV5-1 and TRBJ2-2; D not resolved. CDR3 length: 15 amino acids. V dropped 0 bases and J dropped 1 base, with 7 bases sitting between them. Germline V gives CDR1 SGHRS, CDR2 YFSETQ. As DNA, the CDR3 is TGCGCCAGCAGCTTGGGACGGAGGAACACCGGGGAGCTGTTTTTT. Protein sequence: CASSLGRRNTGELFF.

The chain links TRBV28 to TRBJ1-4; no clear D. The CDR3 has 13 residues. Germline V gives CDR1 MDHEN, CDR2 SYDVKM. The V gene lost 7 bases and the J gene lost 0 bases, with 6 bases spanning the gap. CDR3 residues: CASIPATNEKLFF. CDR3 bases: TGTGCCAGCATTCCAGCAACTAATGAAAAACTGTTTTTT. Looking up the rest from reference TRBV28 and TRBJ1-4 gives the full variable domain: DVKVTQSSRYLVKRTGEKVFLECVQDMDHENMFWYRQDPGLGLRLIYFSYDVKMKEKGDIPEGYSVSREKKERFSLILESASTNQTSMYLCASIPATNEKLFFGSGTQLSVL.

The sample holds many counts of this clonotype. CDR3 sequence reads: CASSAVPAGEQFF. The CDR3 DNA follows: TGTGCCAGCAGTGCCGTCCCCGCGGGTGAGCAGTTCTTC. The chain recombines TRBV6-4 with TRBJ2-1; D might be TRBD2 (5 bases). The CDR3 loop spans 13 amino acids. Germline V gene sequence: CDR1 MRHNA, CDR2 SNTAGT. Trimming left V 4 bases short and J 9 bases short, with 13 bases between.

J is TRBJ2-5 and V is TRBV5-1, with a weak D call TRBD1 (5 bases). Germline CDR1 reads SGHRS; CDR2 reads YFSETQ. This CDR3 is built from 14 residues. Trimming shortened V by 0 bases and J by 4 bases, and 10 bases separated the two germline ends. CDR3 nucleotide sequence: TGCGCCAGCAGCTTGGGAAGGGGCCCAGAGACCCAGTACTTC. Residues: CASSLGRGPETQYF. Together with reference TRBV5-1 and TRBJ2-5, the CDR3 gives the full variable domain: KAGVTQTPRYLIKTRGQQVTLSCSPISGHRSVSWYQQTPGQGLQFLFEYFSETQRNKGNFPGRFSGRQFSNSRSEMNVSTLELGDSALYLCASSLGRGPETQYFGPGTRLLVL.

V and J are TRBV18 and TRBJ2-1; D call uncertain. This CDR3 is built from 15 residues. Between the trimmed V and J ends, which lost 1 base and 0 bases, there was a span of 7 bases. CDR1 and CDR2 from the germline V gene are KGHSH and LQKENI. The CDR3 sequence: CASSPLYSSYNEQFF. In DNA, the CDR3 is TGTGCCAGCTCACCACTTTATAGCTCCTACAATGAGCAGTTCTTC.

V is TRBV5-1 and J is TRBJ2-5, with TRBD2 matching over 11 bases. Germline-derived CDR1 and CDR2 are SGHRS and YFSETQ. The CDR3 contains 16 residues. Trimming cost V 4 bases and J 5 bases; bases outside gene matches: 10. CDR3 nucleotides: TGCGCCAGCAGCAAACGGGGACTAGCGGATCTTGAGACCCAGTACTTC. Amino acid sequence: CASSKRGLADLETQYF. Full variable domain (remainder filled in from reference TRBV5-1 and TRBJ2-5): KAGVTQTPRYLIKTRGQQVTLSCSPISGHRSVSWYQQTPGQGLQFLFEYFSETQRNKGNFPGRFSGRQFSNSRSEMNVSTLELGDSALYLCASSKRGLADLETQYFGPGTRLLVL.

The chain joins TRBV18 to TRBJ1-2, with D tentatively TRBD1 (6 bases). CDR1 is KGHSH and CDR2 is LQKENI in the germline V gene. V shed 6 bases and J shed 8 bases, with 16 bases lying between them. The CDR3 consists of 13 residues. CDR3 sequence: CASSQNRDDGYTF. The DNA of the CDR3 is TGTGCCAGCTCCCAAAACAGGGACGACGGCTACACCTTC.

The chain is built from TRBV6-2 or TRBV6-3 and TRBJ2-5; D perhaps matches TRBD1 (5 bases). The CDR3 has 12 amino acids. V lost 6 bases and J 5 bases, leaving 10 bases between the germline ends. Germline-derived CDR1 and CDR2 are MNHEY and SVGEGT. The CDR3 nucleotides are TGTGCCAGCAGCCCAGGGTTGGAGACCCAGTACTTC. Translation gives CASSPGLETQYF.

The genes are TRBV6-2 or TRBV6-3 and TRBJ2-7; 9 bases fit TRBD1. CDR1 and CDR2 (germline): MNHEY, SVGEGT. J lost 0 bases, V lost 5 bases, and 2 bases had no gene match. The length of the CDR3 is 14 residues. The DNA for the CDR3 is TGTGCCAGCAGTCGACAGGGGGTCTCCTACGAGCAGTACTTC. It codes for CASSRQGVSYEQYF.

The chain joins TRBV7-8 to TRBJ2-1; 10 positions match TRBD1. Germline CDR1 is SGHVS and CDR2 is FQNEAQ. The V gene end was trimmed by 5 bases and the J gene end by 9 bases; junction bases not matched to a gene: 10. CDR3 size: 15 residues. CDR3 sequence reads: CASSGTGQGTAEQFF. The CDR3 DNA reads as TGTGCCAGCAGCGGAACGGGACAGGGGACAGCTGAGCAGTTCTTC.

This clonotype was detected ten times or more. The rearrangement links TRBV15 to TRBJ1-1; 8 bases map to TRBD1. The CDR3 covers 15 residues. Germline V gives CDR1 LNHNV, CDR2 YYDKDF (reference sequence). V trimming: 4 bases; J trimming: 7 bases; junction bases outside the gene matches: 11. The CDR3 bases are TGTGCCACCAGCAAGCCAGGACAGGGAAGAATTGAAGCTTTCTTT. Protein product: CATSKPGQGRIEAFF.

This clonotype was counted ten times or more. This chain links TRBV7-2 with TRBJ2-5, with 9 bases matching TRBD1. The V segment lost 1 base and the J segment 5 bases; nucleotides outside the gene matches: 5. CDR1 and CDR2 (germline): SGHTA, FQGNSA. There are 15 residues in the CDR3. The CDR3 DNA sequence: TGTGCCAGCAGCTTAGGGGACAGGGCCAAGGAGACCCAGTACTTC. It codes for CASSLGDRAKETQYF.

The chain couples TRBV4-1 to TRBJ1-2; no firm D call. Trimming left V 4 bases short and J 8 bases short, with 14 bases between. This CDR3 is built from 13 residues. Germline assignment: CDR1 MGHRA and CDR2 YSYEKL. The CDR3 DNA is TGCGCCAGCAGCCGCGACGGGGTGGACGGCTACACCTTC. This sequence encodes CASSRDGVDGYTF.

This clonotype was observed many times. This chain links TRBV7-2 with TRBJ2-7, with 12 bases identical to TRBD2. The CDR3 has 15 amino acids. Germline CDR1 SGHTA, CDR2 FQGNSA. V was pared by 5 bases and J by 0 bases, with 2 bases of the junction left unmatched. In DNA, the CDR3 is TGTGCCAGCAGCATGACTAGCGGGGGCTCCTACGAGCAGTACTTC. This translates into CASSMTSGGSYEQYF. Variable domain in full (rest from reference TRBV7-2 and TRBJ2-7): GAGVSQSPSNKVTEKGKDVELRCDPISGHTALYWYRQSLGQGLEFLIYFQGNSAPDKSGLPSDRFSAERTGGSVSTLTIQRTQQEDSAVYLCASSMTSGGSYEQYFGPGTRLTVT.

The sample holds a few counts of this clonotype. The chain employs TRBV15 and TRBJ1-2; 12 bases fit TRBD1. With 5 bases clipped from V and 3 bases from J, the junction kept 10 bases outside the gene matches. CDR1 and CDR2 (germline): LNHNV, YYDKDF (reference sequence). There are 17 residues in the CDR3. CDR3 sequence reads: CATSFDSGTGGYYGYTF. CDR3 in DNA: TGTGCCACCAGCTTCGACTCCGGGACAGGGGGCTACTATGGCTACACCTTC.